This T cell receptor (beta chain) is drawn from a study of control samples from healthy donors and cancer patients. The data were produced by immunoSEQ multiplex PCR, yet TCRdb's version contains in-frame clones alone and is incomplete. The sample yields about 120,000 clones, about 91% seen once. V was shortened by 6 bases and J by 4 bases, with 9 bases between the two germline ends. CDR3 length equals 12 residues. Germline V gene sequence: CDR1 KGHSH, CDR2 LQKENI. This sequence was found in a middle-aged man in good health. This chain links TRBV18 with TRBJ2-5, with D possibly TRBD2 on 5 matching bases. Material for sequencing was blood. CDR3 in amino acids: CASSPRGETQYF. The DNA of the CDR3 is TGTGCCAGCTCCCCCCGGGGAGAGACCCAGTACTTC.